These 18 T cell receptor beta chains came from one sample sequenced in a study of CXCR3-negative and CXCR3-positive naive CD8 T cells. 5' RACE that incorporated UMI labels was used to prepare the TRB cDNA libraries. Reprocessing the 5' RACE reads, TCRdb reports a single entry for every CDR3 protein and omits DNA. The listing records 70,000 to 95,000 distinct CDR3 sequences. The material sequenced was naive CXCR3- CD8+ T cells from blood. Subset of the sample: CD45RO-CCR7+CD27+CD95- naive CD8+ T cells lacking CXCR3 (TNR3-). Receptors originate from a human donor in good health. Some clones in this sample may be carry-over from other donors' samples.

The V gene is TRBV29-1, the J gene TRBJ2-7; TCRdb calls TRBD1, which cannot be checked without DNA. The V gene's germline CDR1 is SQVTM and CDR2 ANQGSEA. This CDR3 contains 15 residues. This CDR3 reads CSAEGQGADFYEQYF.

This chain joins TRBV29-1 and TRBJ2-7. Looked up from germline, CDR1 is SQVTM and CDR2 is ANQGSEA. This CDR3 spans 11 amino acids. The CDR3 loop is CSVEQSLEQYF.

The CDR3 spells CASSFPIAGGPGEQFF. The genes are TRBV5-1 and TRBJ2-1; the TRBD2 assignment by TCRdb is unverifiable without DNA. The CDR3 runs to 16 residues. The germline CDR1 and CDR2 sequences are SGHRS and YFSETQ. The full variable domain, in which reference TRBV5-1 and TRBJ2-1 provide the parts outside the CDR3, is KAGVTQTPRYLIKTRGQQVTLSCSPISGHRSVSWYQQTPGQGLQFLFEYFSETQRNKGNFPGRFSGRQFSNSRSEMNVSTLELGDSALYLCASSFPIAGGPGEQFFGPGTRLTVL.

V usage is TRBV7-2 and J usage is TRBJ2-5; TCRdb names TRBD1, which stays unverified in the absence of DNA. Per the germline V gene, CDR1 is SGHTA and CDR2 is FQGNSA. This CDR3 comprises 15 residues. The CDR3 region is CASSAGTSYQETQYF.

The gene calls are TRBV20-1 and TRBJ2-7. Germline loops: CDR1 DFQATT, CDR2 SNEGSKA (reference sequence). The CDR3 spans 13 residues. CDR3 region: CSAREFSSYEQYF.

This rearrangement joins TRBV12-3 or TRBV12-4 to TRBJ1-1. The CDR3 contains 16 residues. CDR3 in amino acids: CASSDGGISPGTEAFF.

The chain links TRBV5-5 to TRBJ1-6. Germline lookup yields CDR1 SGHKS and CDR2 YYEKEE (reference sequence). CDR3 size: 14 residues. CDR3: CASRNAAANSPLHF.

J is TRBJ2-3 and V is TRBV20-1. CDR3 length equals 14 residues. Germline CDR1 is DFQATT and CDR2 is SNEGSKA (reference sequence). CDR3 sequence reads: CSARDSWGSDTQYF.

V and J are TRBV4-1 and TRBJ1-1; the TCRdb call, TRBD1, lacks DNA for checking. Germline-derived CDR1 and CDR2 are MGHRA and YSYEKL. The CDR3 is made up of 14 amino acids. The CDR3 loop reads CASSQGSGGIEAFF.

This chain connects TRBV5-5 to TRBJ2-1. This CDR3 spans 13 amino acids. Germline loops: CDR1 SGHKS, CDR2 YYEKEE (reference sequence). CDR3 protein: CASSFSLNNEQFF.

V usage is TRBV7-3 and J usage is TRBJ1-1; as DNA is missing, the TRBD1 call by TCRdb cannot be tested. CDR3 size: 16 residues. The germline V gene encodes CDR1 SGHTA and CDR2 FQGTGA. This chain's CDR3 is CASSSHPGPGNTEAFF.

The chain uses TRBV12-3 or TRBV12-4 and TRBJ1-2; TCRdb calls TRBD1, which cannot be checked without DNA. The CDR3 is made up of 16 amino acids. CDR3 loop: CASSYSGGREVYGYTF.

V gene TRBV7-2 combines with J gene TRBJ2-7. CDR3 length equals 15 residues. The germline V gene has CDR1 SGHTA and CDR2 FQGNSA. The CDR3: CASSLEVRQAYEQYF.

The chain has TRBV10-3 and TRBJ2-7. Germline V gene lookup returns CDR1 ENHRY and CDR2 SYGVKD. The CDR3 spans 12 residues. The CDR3 here is CAIGGSGHEQYF.

The CDR3 sequence is CASSLGGQGHYEQYF. The V and J genes are TRBV5-1 and TRBJ2-7; TCRdb returns TRBD1, unconfirmable since there is no DNA. Germline-derived CDR1 and CDR2 are SGHRS and YFSETQ. The CDR3 has 15 amino acids.

The CDR3 sequence is CASSLSGRETQYF. The chain links TRBV27 to TRBJ2-5. The CDR3 length is 13 residues. Germline CDR1 reads MNHEY; CDR2 reads SMNVEV (reference sequence).

The rearrangement links TRBV12-3 or TRBV12-4 to TRBJ2-2; TCRdb returns TRBD1, unconfirmable since there is no DNA. The CDR3 consists of 18 residues. CDR3: CASTPRQAWVPGTGELFF.

The rearrangement links TRBV19 to TRBJ2-2; TCRdb calls TRBD1, which cannot be checked without DNA. CDR1 and CDR2 (germline): LNHDA, SQIVND (reference sequence). This CDR3 has 20 amino acids. CDR3 sequence: CASSIAPGRGITPYTGELFF.